This record looks at one T cell receptor (beta chain) sequence and its context. The antigen remains unidentified. Though nominally healthy at sampling, donors likely had unrecorded immune exposures. The sample originates from a study of cytomegalovirus exposure and HLA in healthy donors. As for the study in general: When 398 donors were genotyped, roughly 78% of them were found to fall in the Caucasian-associated ancestry cluster. Study-wide results and limits: From TCR beta sequences, most subjects' HLA-A and HLA-B alleles were reportedly predicted accurately.

Trimming removed 8 bases from V and 2 bases from J, with 15 bases in between. Germline assignment: CDR1 KGHSH and CDR2 LQKENI. There are 14 residues in the CDR3. The PCR had 60 Vbeta and 13 Jbeta primers. Measured with immunoSEQ multiplex PCR; TCRdb has only the in-frame clones, and not every one. The sample includes approximately 150,000 clones, over 70% of them seen just once. This TCR was recovered from a middle-aged man in good health and CMV-seropositive. The chain links TRBV18 to TRBJ1-1, with a tentative D call TRBD1 (5 bases). Sequenced: PBMCs. The CDR3 loop reads CASGQTDGNTEAFF. CDR3 DNA: TGTGCCAGCGGACAAACGGACGGCAACACTGAAGCTTTCTTT.